The clone carrying this TCR beta chain was seen just once. The data are from a study of blood T cell repertoires in COVID-19. Study-wide context: The United States, Italy and Spain provided the acute and convalescent COVID-19 samples.

Germline CDR1 reads LNHDA; CDR2 reads SQIVND (reference sequence). Trimming at V came to 11 bases and at J to 2 bases, leaving 14 bases not matched to a gene. The length of the CDR3 is 15 residues. Data came from immunoSEQ multiplex PCR; TCRdb stores just in-frame clones and leaves some out. The table includes about 230,000 clones, approximately 85% detected once. The chain links TRBV19 to TRBJ2-7; 8 nucleotides match TRBD1. This TCR derives from a man aged 50 to 59 with COVID-19, enrolled during active disease. The specimen was peripheral blood. The CDR3 bases are TGTGCCTGGTGGTTAGGGGACAGGACCACCTACGAGCAGTACTTC. Translation gives CAWWLGDRTTYEQYF.